This T cell receptor (beta chain) was observed in a study of tumor and adjacent non-tumor tissue in lung cancer. Study-level results: Patients with more diverse tumor TCRs had worse survival. In normal lung, the top 100 clones were significantly more dominant than in tumor.

Concerning this clonotype itself: What it binds is unknown. The missing conserved phenylalanine or tryptophan at the end of this CDR3 makes a read error likely.

The template was RNA from unsorted bulk tissue. More than 3 cm separated this lung sample from the edge of the tumor. TCRbeta libraries were built with three rounds of nested PCR, modified from ARM-PCR. One entry per CDR3 protein results from TCRdb running MiXCR on the multiplex PCR reads. The table has about 100,000 distinct CDR3 sequences, over 55% seen once; the top ten hold roughly a fifth. The source is a man aged 25 to 40 with non-small cell lung cancer. The sequencing input was distant non-tumor lung tissue.

CDR3 region: CSASPSTGGPGELFL. CDR3 sequence (DNA): TGCAGTGCTAGCCCATCGACAGGGGGCCCAGGGGAGCTGTTTTTA. The chain carries TRBV20-1 and TRBJ2-2; TRBD1 aligns across 10 bases. This CDR3 is built from 15 residues. J was trimmed by 8 bases and V by 3 bases; bases with no gene match: 9. Germline V gene lookup returns CDR1 DFQATT and CDR2 SNEGSKA (reference sequence).